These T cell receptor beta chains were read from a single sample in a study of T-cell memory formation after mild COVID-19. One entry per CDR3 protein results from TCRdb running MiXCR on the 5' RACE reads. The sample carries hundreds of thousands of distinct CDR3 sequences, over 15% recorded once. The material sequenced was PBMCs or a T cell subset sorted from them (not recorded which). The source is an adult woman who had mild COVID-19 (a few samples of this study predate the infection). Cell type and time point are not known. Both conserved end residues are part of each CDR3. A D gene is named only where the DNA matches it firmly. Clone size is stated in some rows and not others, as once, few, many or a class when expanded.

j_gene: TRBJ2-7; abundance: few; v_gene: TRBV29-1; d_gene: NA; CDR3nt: TGCAGCGTTGAACGCAGACCTTACGAGCAGTACTTC; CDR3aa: CSVERRPYEQYF
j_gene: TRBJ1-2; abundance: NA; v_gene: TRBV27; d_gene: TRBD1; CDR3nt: TGTGCCAGCAGTTTAGCCGGGACAGGGTTTATCGGGAGCTATGGCTACACCTTC; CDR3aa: CASSLAGTGFIGSYGYTF
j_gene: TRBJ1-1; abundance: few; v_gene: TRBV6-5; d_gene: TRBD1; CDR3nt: TGTGCCAGCAGGGACGACAGGGGTGGAAACACTGAAGCTTTCTTT; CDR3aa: CASRDDRGGNTEAFF
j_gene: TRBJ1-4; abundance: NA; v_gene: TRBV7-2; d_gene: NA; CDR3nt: TGTGCCACCCGACAGGCCGCTAATGAAAAACTGTTTTTT; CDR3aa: CATRQAANEKLFF
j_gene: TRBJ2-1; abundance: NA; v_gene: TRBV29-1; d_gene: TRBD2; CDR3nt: TGCAGCGTTGATAGAGGACTAGCGGGAGACAATGAGCAGTTCTTC; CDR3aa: CSVDRGLAGDNEQFF
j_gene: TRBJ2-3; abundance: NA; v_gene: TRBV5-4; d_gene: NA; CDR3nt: TGTGCCACAATCCAAGGGGCCGCCCCAGATACGCAGTATTTT; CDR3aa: CATIQGAAPDTQYF
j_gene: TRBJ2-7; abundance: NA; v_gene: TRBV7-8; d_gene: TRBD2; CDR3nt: TGTGCCAGCAGCAGCCGTGCGGGAGTTCGGTCCTACGAGCAGTACTTC; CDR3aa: CASSSRAGVRSYEQYF
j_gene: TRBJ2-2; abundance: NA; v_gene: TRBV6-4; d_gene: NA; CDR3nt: TGTGCCAGCAGTGAGGGCGGGAACACCGGGGAGCTGTTTTTT; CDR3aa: CASSEGGNTGELFF
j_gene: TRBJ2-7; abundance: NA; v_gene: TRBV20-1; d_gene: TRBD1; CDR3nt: TGCAGTGCGGCCGGGACAGCGTCCCAAGAGCAGTACTTC; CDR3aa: CSAAGTASQEQYF
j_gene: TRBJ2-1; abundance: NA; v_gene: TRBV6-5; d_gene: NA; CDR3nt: TGTGCCAGCATGGTTTCAGGGGAGCAGTTCTTC; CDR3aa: CASMVSGEQFF
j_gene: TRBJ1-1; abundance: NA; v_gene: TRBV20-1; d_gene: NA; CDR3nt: TGCAGTGCTAGTCACCTCAGGGGGAACACTGAAGCTTTCTTT; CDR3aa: CSASHLRGNTEAFF
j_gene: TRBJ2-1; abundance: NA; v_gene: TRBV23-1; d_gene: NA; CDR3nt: TGCGCCAGCGCCGACCGTGTTCTAGCGCCAGAGAAGTTCTTC; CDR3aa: CASADRVLAPEKFF
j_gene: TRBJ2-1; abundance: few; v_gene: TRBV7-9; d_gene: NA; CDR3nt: TGTGCCAGCAGCTCCAGCTGGGGTAGCGAGGTTAGCTCCTACAATGAGCAGTTCTTC; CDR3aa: CASSSSWGSEVSSYNEQFF
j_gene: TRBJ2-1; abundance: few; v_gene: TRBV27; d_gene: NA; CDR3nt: TGTGCCAGCAAAGGTGGTCAATACAATGAGCAGTTCTTC; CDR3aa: CASKGGQYNEQFF
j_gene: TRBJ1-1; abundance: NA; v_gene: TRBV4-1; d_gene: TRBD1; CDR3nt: TGCGCCAGCAGCCTAGGACAGGGGGCGGACACTGAAGCTTTCTTT; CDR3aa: CASSLGQGADTEAFF
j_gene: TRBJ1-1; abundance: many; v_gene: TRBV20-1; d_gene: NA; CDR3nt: TGCAGTGCTAGAGCCCTACTTGGACAGAGTGAAGCTTTCTTT; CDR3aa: CSARALLGQSEAFF
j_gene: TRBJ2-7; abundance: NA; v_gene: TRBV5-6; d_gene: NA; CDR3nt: TGTGCCAGCAGCTTGGGACTCGAAGAGCAGTACTTC; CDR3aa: CASSLGLEEQYF
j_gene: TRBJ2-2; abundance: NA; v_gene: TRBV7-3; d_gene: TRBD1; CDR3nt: TGTGCCAGCAGCTTACAAGGGGGCGCAGGCACCGGGGAGCTGTTTTTT; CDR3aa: CASSLQGGAGTGELFF
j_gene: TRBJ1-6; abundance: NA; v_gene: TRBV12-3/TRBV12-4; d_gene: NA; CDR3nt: TGTGCCAGCACCCCCTCGCGAAATTCACCCCTCCACTTT; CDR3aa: CASTPSRNSPLHF
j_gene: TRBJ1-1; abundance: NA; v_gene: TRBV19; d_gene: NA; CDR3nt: TGTGCCAGTGCTGCACGCTCCATGGGAGAACCTGAAGCTTTCTTT; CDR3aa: CASAARSMGEPEAFF